These 19 T cell receptor beta chains came from one sample sequenced in a study of tumor and adjacent non-tumor tissue in lung cancer. A modified ARM-PCR protocol with three rounds of nested PCR amplified TCRbeta. Via MiXCR, TCRdb re-called the multiplex PCR reads, giving one row per CDR3 protein. This table has roughly 43,000 distinct CDR3 sequences, approximately 61% appearing once. No cell sorting was done before RNA was extracted from the tissue. This non-tumor lung sample came from over 3 cm beyond the tumor edge. The sequenced sample consisted of distant non-tumor lung tissue. Every receptor here comes from a man between 50 and 59 years old with non-small cell lung cancer.

This clonotype was counted a few times. The CDR3 DNA is TGTGCCTGGAGTGTACGTCTAGCGGGAGATGAGCAGTACTTC. It specifies CAWSVRLAGDEQYF. The J gene is TRBJ2-7, the V gene TRBV30; 10 bases agree with TRBD2. The CDR3 runs to 14 residues. V was clipped by 0 bases and J by 7 bases; unmatched bases: 6. Germline lookup yields CDR1 GTSNPN and CDR2 SVGIG (reference sequence).

This clonotype was observed a single time. Just one base apart from a much larger clone, this may be a read error. J is TRBJ1-6 and V is TRBV12-3 or TRBV12-4; 7 bases map to TRBD1. Trimming at V came to 5 bases and at J to 14 bases, leaving 12 bases not matched to a gene. This CDR3 has 14 residues. Here the CDR3 reads CASSPGTDPATLHF. CDR3 nucleotides: TGTGCCAGCAGTCCCGGGACAGACCCTGCCACCCTCCACTTT.

Note on this clonotype: Possible read error: a much larger clone is one base away. The chain employs TRBV19 and TRBJ2-1, with TRBD2 as a possible D gene (6 bases). Germline V gene sequence: CDR1 LNHDA, CDR2 SQIVND (reference sequence). The CDR3 is made up of 14 amino acids. The CDR3 region has the DNA TGTGCCAGTAGTATGAAAGTGGGGGGAGCCTGGGAGTCCTTC. This translates into CASSMKVGGAWESF.

On this clonotype itself: The junction departs from germline at one end; a sequencing error may be responsible. The chain couples TRBV29-1 to TRBJ2-2, with a possible D match to TRBD2 (6 bases). Germline assignment: CDR1 SQVTM and CDR2 ANQGSEA. The CDR3 is 13 amino acids. CDR3 DNA: TGCAACGTCCAGGCTCCCGACACGGGGGAGCTGTTATTT. Translated: CNVQAPDTGELLF.

The chain has TRBV11-2 and TRBJ2-2; D unresolved. The V gene lost 11 bases and the J gene lost 1 base, with 17 bases spanning the gap. This CDR3 contains 15 residues. Germline CDR1 is SGHAT and CDR2 is FQNNGV. CDR3 nucleotides: TGTGCCGGCACCTTAATGGGCGGGAACACCGGGGAGCTGTTTTTT. Translating gives CAGTLMGGNTGELFF.

About this clonotype itself: This may be a read error, as it is one base from a much larger clone. The V gene is TRBV12-3 or TRBV12-4, the J gene TRBJ1-5; no clear D gene. V gave up 5 bases and J gave up 10 bases, with 18 bases separating them. The CDR3 loop spans 14 amino acids. The CDR3 DNA sequence: TGTGCCAGCAGTACTCGCGGGGTAGGGCACCCCCAGCATTTT. Its protein product is CASSTRGVGHPQHF.

This clonotype was detected many times. This chain uses TRBV29-1 with TRBJ2-7, with 11 bases aligning to TRBD2. Germline CDR1 SQVTM, CDR2 ANQGSEA. Trimming cost V 2 bases and J 6 bases; bases outside gene matches: 6. The length of the CDR3 is 14 residues. Here the CDR3 DNA reads TGCAGCGTTGAAACTAGCGGGAGAAGGACCGAGCAGTACTTC. Translated, it gives CSVETSGRRTEQYF.

A note on this clonotype: A read error may explain this, as a much larger clone is one base away. The chain employs TRBV14 and TRBJ1-1; the D is unclear. The length of the CDR3 is 13 residues. CDR1 is SGHDN, CDR2 FVKESK, per germline. The CDR3 spells CAGSQDLNTEAFF. CDR3 DNA sequence: TGTGCCGGCAGCCAAGATCTGAACACTGAAGCTTTCTTT.

About this clonotype itself: No conserved phenylalanine or tryptophan is present at the end of the CDR3, so a read error is the likely explanation. This chain links TRBV29-1 with TRBJ2-7, with 7 bases lining up with TRBD1. V shed 6 bases, J shed 4 bases, and the junction held 9 bases outside the gene matches. The CDR3 covers 13 residues. Per the germline V gene, CDR1 is SQVTM and CDR2 is ANQGSEA. CDR3 sequence (DNA): TGCAGCGTCGCGATTCAGGGGGATTACGAGCAGTACTTA. Translation: CSVAIQGDYEQYL.

The chain uses TRBV20-1 and TRBJ2-1, with 10 bases aligning to TRBD2. Germline CDR1 is DFQATT and CDR2 is SNEGSKA (reference sequence). Trimming took 2 bases from V and 9 from J; bases not matched to a gene: 7. This CDR3 contains 14 residues. This chain's CDR3 is CSARSASGSAEQFF. For the CDR3, the DNA is TGCAGTGCTAGATCGGCTAGCGGGAGTGCTGAGCAGTTCTTC.

Regarding this clonotype: The junction departs from germline at one end; a sequencing error may be responsible. This chain joins TRBV7-9 and TRBJ2-7; perhaps TRBD1 as D (6 bases). This CDR3 is 13 amino acids long. Germline loops: CDR1 SEHNR, CDR2 FQNEAQ (reference sequence). CDR3 sequence (DNA): TGTGTCAGCAGCCCTAGGACAGCGTACGAGCAGTACTTC. It is translated as CVSSPRTAYEQYF.

This clonotype has a count of ten or more. V usage is TRBV29-1 and J usage is TRBJ2-1, with a tentative D call TRBD2 (6 bases). V lost 5 bases and J 15 bases, leaving 20 bases between the germline ends. The germline CDR1 and CDR2 sequences are SQVTM and ANQGSEA. The length of the CDR3 is 12 residues. CDR3 loop: CSVKASGEVRFF. CDR3 bases: TGCAGCGTTAAAGCCTCCGGGGAGGTTCGGTTCTTC.

At least ten counts were recorded for this clonotype. V is TRBV6-6 and J is TRBJ1-5; D possibly corresponds to TRBD1 (5 bases). Looked up from germline, CDR1 is MNHNY and CDR2 is SVGAGI (reference sequence). The CDR3 sequence is 12 residues long. Trimming pared 11 bases from V and 3 bases from J, leaving 11 bases between. This chain's CDR3 is CAGGHSNQPQHF. CDR3 DNA: TGTGCCGGAGGACACTCCAATCAGCCCCAGCATTTT.

About this clonotype itself: Given the absence of the conserved phenylalanine or tryptophan at the CDR3 end, a read error is likely. The CDR3 DNA follows: TGTGCCACCATGCTGGAGAACTCCTACAATGAGCAGTTCCTC. It specifies CATMLENSYNEQFL. The chain employs TRBV11-2 and TRBJ2-1; D unresolved. This CDR3 is built from 14 residues. Deletions cut 10 bases from V and 0 bases from J, with 13 bases between. In germline, CDR1 is SGHAT, CDR2 FQNNGV.

This chain connects TRBV5-8 to TRBJ2-5; D is possibly TRBD2 (6 bases). CDR1 is SGHTS, CDR2 YDEGEE, per germline. V was pared by 8 bases and J by 10 bases, with 30 bases between. This CDR3 is 16 amino acids long. In DNA, the CDR3 is TGTGCCAGTACCACAACTTCCCGGGACTTTATGGCGATCCAGTACTTC. The encoded protein is CASTTTSRDFMAIQYF.

This clonotype was seen repeatedly, ten times or more. This chain links TRBV28 with TRBJ2-7; D is unresolved. The ends were cut back, 2 bases at V and 5 bases at J, with 7 bases in the middle. The germline CDR1 and CDR2 sequences are MDHEN and SYDVKM. The length of the CDR3 is 12 residues. This chain's CDR3 is CASSLNRDEQYF. DNA of the CDR3: TGTGCCAGCAGTTTAAATAGGGACGAGCAGTACTTC.

The sample holds many counts of this clonotype. The J gene is TRBJ2-1, the V gene TRBV10-3, with D possibly being TRBD1 (5 bases). This CDR3 contains 16 residues. Germline V gives CDR1 ENHRY, CDR2 SYGVKD. Trimming pared 3 bases from V and 0 bases from J, leaving 12 bases between. The CDR3 spells CAISDNRPSSYNEQFF. CDR3 coding DNA: TGTGCCATCAGTGACAACAGGCCGAGCTCCTACAATGAGCAGTTCTTC.

The rearrangement joins TRBV20-1 to TRBJ2-7, with D maybe TRBD2 (5 bases). Trimming took off 0 bases at V and 9 bases at J, with 27 bases between the two ends. The CDR3 extends over 17 amino acids. Germline CDR1 reads DFQATT; CDR2 reads SNEGSKA (reference sequence). This CDR3 is CSARDQLVGALPHMQYF. The CDR3 DNA is TGCAGTGCTAGAGATCAACTAGTGGGAGCACTTCCCCACATGCAGTACTTC.

A remark on this clonotype: A read error may be the cause here, since a much bigger clone is one base away. The rearrangement links TRBV20-1 to TRBJ2-1, with 13 bases identical to TRBD2. This CDR3 has 16 residues. The germline gives CDR1 DFQATT, CDR2 SNEGSKA (reference sequence). CDR3 sequence: CCAPRRLAGGNNEQFF. The CDR3 region has the DNA TGCTGTGCTCCCAGGCGACTAGCGGGAGGAAACAATGAGCAGTTCTTC.